The entry below gives a single T cell receptor (beta chain) sequence along with its context. Its antigen is unknown. V lost 3 bases, J lost 6 bases, and 11 bases lay in between. The germline V gene encodes CDR1 KGHSH and CDR2 LQKENI. The CDR3 has 13 amino acids. The sample belongs to a study of cytomegalovirus exposure and HLA in healthy donors. Overall study results and limits: TCR beta sequences reportedly predicted most subjects' HLA-A and HLA-B alleles accurately.

Healthy bone marrow donors made up the cohort. The PCR contained 60 Vbeta and 13 Jbeta primers. Profiling relied on immunoSEQ multiplex PCR, and the TCRdb table lists in-frame clones only, not all of them. The data hold 150,000 to 200,000 clones, with 75% to 90% observed a single time. This receptor was identified in a boy aged 2 to 10 in good health and CMV-seronegative. Material for sequencing was PBMCs. The chain has TRBV18 and TRBJ1-2; D gene ambiguous. The CDR3 protein is CASSPSRGNGYTF. CDR3 nucleotides: TGTGCCAGCTCACCCTCCCGCGGGAATGGCTACACCTTC.